These 16 T cell receptor beta chains were all obtained from the same sample, sequenced in a study of blood T cell repertoires in COVID-19. TCRdb keeps only in-frame clones here, not all; method: immunoSEQ multiplex PCR. This table holds under 20,000 clones, approximately 80% found once. Specimen: peripheral blood. The receptors stem from a man aged 65 to 85 with COVID-19, enrolled during active disease.

The genes are TRBV24-1 and TRBJ1-2; tentative D call: TRBD1 (6 bases). Per germline, CDR1 KGHDR and CDR2 SFDVKD. The CDR3 sequence is 11 residues long. V shed 7 bases and J shed 9 bases, with 11 bases lying between them. The CDR3 region has the DNA TGTGCCACCAGACAGGGCGCCCGCTACACCTTC. It encodes CATRQGARYTF.

V usage is TRBV5-1 and J usage is TRBJ1-1; 7 nucleotides line up with TRBD1. Germline lookup yields CDR1 SGHRS and CDR2 YFSETQ. The J segment lost 1 base and the V segment lost 4 bases, leaving 7 bases of the junction unmatched. This CDR3 is 15 amino acids long. The CDR3: CASSQQGWGNTEAFF. The CDR3 nucleotides are TGCGCCAGCAGCCAACAGGGGTGGGGGAACACTGAAGCTTTCTTT.

The chain has TRBV28 and TRBJ1-5; D remains unclear. CDR3 length: 15 amino acids. Germline V gene lookup returns CDR1 MDHEN and CDR2 SYDVKM. Trimming took off 5 bases at V and 3 bases at J, with 14 bases between the two ends. The CDR3 DNA sequence: TGTGCCAGCAGTCTCTCTACTGTTTACAATCAGCCCCAGCATTTT. Protein sequence: CASSLSTVYNQPQHF.

This rearrangement joins TRBV12-3 or TRBV12-4 to TRBJ1-2; 7 nucleotides line up with TRBD1. Losses at the gene ends were 6 bases for V and 8 bases for J; bases not matched to a gene: 9. CDR3 length: 13 amino acids. CDR3 amino acids: CASSVTGLGGYTF. The CDR3 nucleotides read TGTGCCAGCAGCGTGACAGGGTTGGGGGGCTACACCTTC.

This clone was picked up a small number of times. This chain links TRBV30 with TRBJ2-2; 14 nucleotides match TRBD2. Germline V gene data show CDR1 as GTSNPN and CDR2 as SVGIG (reference sequence). This CDR3 spans 17 amino acids. J lost 7 bases, V lost 8 bases, and 15 bases had no gene match. CDR3 nucleotide sequence: TGTGCCGGGGGGGGACTAGCGGGAGCAAGTGTAGGCGGGGAGCTGTTTTTT. Its protein product is CAGGGLAGASVGGELFF.

The genes are TRBV6-5 and TRBJ1-2, with D perhaps TRBD1 (5 bases). In germline, CDR1 is MNHEY, CDR2 SVGAGI. The CDR3 contains 15 residues. V was trimmed by 6 bases and J by 2 bases, leaving 16 bases between them. The CDR3 DNA sequence: TGTGCCAGCAGGGGACTGAGCACCCGGAACTATGGCTACACCTTC. Translating it yields CASRGLSTRNYGYTF.

This sequence joins TRBV6-6 and TRBJ2-7; 7 bases map to TRBD2. This CDR3 region has 12 residues. Germline V gives CDR1 MNHNY, CDR2 SVGAGI (reference sequence). Germline trimming cut 5 bases from V and 7 bases from J; bases unmatched to any gene: 5. The CDR3 coding sequence is TGTGCCAGCAGTCTGGGGGGGAGGGAGCAGTACTTC. Translated: CASSLGGREQYF.

This chain connects TRBV5-1 to TRBJ2-1; possible D gene TRBD1, 6 bases. V lost 5 bases and J 5 bases, leaving 14 bases between the germline ends. There are 14 residues in the CDR3. CDR1 is SGHRS and CDR2 is YFSETQ in the germline V gene. CDR3: CASRWGQADNEQFF. The DNA of the CDR3 is TGCGCCAGCAGGTGGGGGCAGGCAGACAATGAGCAGTTCTTC.

The rearrangement uses TRBV28 and TRBJ2-5, with 10 positions matching TRBD1. V was pared by 6 bases and J by 5 bases, with 12 bases of the junction left unmatched. Germline V CDR1 and CDR2: MDHEN, SYDVKM. CDR3 size: 16 residues. CDR3 coding DNA: TGTGCCAGCAGGACAGGGGGCTCGATATGGCACGAGACCCAGTACTTC. Its protein is CASRTGGSIWHETQYF. Looking up the rest from reference TRBV28 and TRBJ2-5 gives the full variable domain: DVKVTQSSRYLVKRTGEKVFLECVQDMDHENMFWYRQDPGLGLRLIYFSYDVKMKEKGDIPEGYSVSREKKERFSLILESASTNQTSMYLCASRTGGSIWHETQYFGPGTRLLVL.

This sequence joins TRBV6-5 and TRBJ2-1, with D perhaps TRBD1 (5 bases). Germline values: CDR1 MNHEY, CDR2 SVGAGI. The CDR3 is 15 residues long. Trimming stripped 6 bases from V and 0 bases from J, with 12 bases between. The CDR3 DNA follows: TGTGCCAGCAGGGGAACAGGCTACTCCTACAATGAGCAGTTCTTC. It yields the protein CASRGTGYSYNEQFF.

This chain links TRBV19 with TRBJ2-7, with a tentative D call TRBD1 (6 bases). Trimming left V 4 bases short and J 0 bases short, with 16 bases between. This CDR3 contains 16 residues. Germline CDR1 is LNHDA and CDR2 is SQIVND (reference sequence). The CDR3 spells CASSTTGTLDSYEQYF. The DNA for the CDR3 is TGTGCCAGTAGTACAACCGGGACACTAGACTCCTACGAGCAGTACTTC.

The chain recombines TRBV7-2 with TRBJ2-7; TRBD2 matches 12 bases. This CDR3 comprises 14 residues. J lost 6 bases, V lost 5 bases, and 5 bases had no gene match. Germline CDR1 and CDR2: SGHTA and FQGNSA. CDR3 nucleotides: TGTGCCAGCAGCGCAAGACTAGCGGGAGCCGAGCAGTACTTC. It encodes CASSARLAGAEQYF. Combining the CDR3 with reference TRBV7-2 and TRBJ2-7 gives the whole variable domain GAGVSQSPSNKVTEKGKDVELRCDPISGHTALYWYRQSLGQGLEFLIYFQGNSAPDKSGLPSDRFSAERTGGSVSTLTIQRTQQEDSAVYLCASSARLAGAEQYFGPGTRLTVT.

The rearrangement links TRBV18 to TRBJ1-4; TRBD1 might be the D (6 bases). Germline values: CDR1 KGHSH, CDR2 LQKENI. The CDR3 has 14 amino acids. Trimming stripped 0 bases from V and 11 bases from J, with 13 bases between. CDR3 nucleotides: TGTGCCAGCTCACCACCGGGTCTCCAGGGGAAACTGTTTTTT. Its protein product is CASSPPGLQGKLFF.

The V call is TRBV7-9, the J call TRBJ1-1, with unresolved D. In germline, CDR1 is SEHNR, CDR2 FQNEAQ (reference sequence). This CDR3 spans 14 amino acids. V lost 1 base to trimming and J lost 0 bases, with 6 bases between them. The CDR3, as DNA: TGTGCCAGCAGCTTAGATACACTGAACACTGAAGCTTTCTTT. This gives the protein CASSLDTLNTEAFF.

V and J are TRBV12-3 or TRBV12-4 and TRBJ1-5, with unresolved D. The CDR3 has 13 amino acids. Trimming pared 7 bases from V and 9 bases from J, leaving 16 bases between. The CDR3 sequence is CASTPGPGGPQHF. The CDR3 nucleotides read TGTGCCAGCACTCCGGGCCCGGGAGGGCCCCAGCATTTT.

For the CDR3, the DNA is TGTGCCAGCAGTGAAAGGGTCTGGGGGGACGAGCAGTACTTC. Amino acids: CASSERVWGDEQYF. The chain uses TRBV2 and TRBJ2-7; a weak D match, TRBD2 (6 bases). The CDR3 runs 14 residues. Trimming took off 2 bases at V and 5 bases at J, with 13 bases between the two ends. Per germline, CDR1 SNHLY and CDR2 FYNNEI. The entire variable domain, with the rest obtained from reference TRBV2 and TRBJ2-7, is as follows: EPEVTQTPSHQVTQMGQEVILRCVPISNHLYFYWYRQILGQKVEFLVSFYNNEISEKSEIFDDQFSVERPDGSNFTLKIRSTKLEDSAMYFCASSERVWGDEQYFGPGTRLTVT.